The sequence of this TCR beta chain was determined in a study of blood T cell repertoires in COVID-19. On the study more broadly: Some COVID-19 samples were acute and others convalescent; all came from the United States, Italy and Spain. Nucleic acid was either cDNA or gDNA, and it came from T cells, B-cell-depleted T cells, or PBMCs.

Study processing details: Estimation of nucleated cell counts relied on the amplification of reference gene primers. The protocol was immunoSEQ multiplex PCR, while the TCRdb copy is restricted to in-frame clones and leaves out a portion. Clone size and V and J calls were adopted from that table, with D and trimming inferred from the DNA. Of 150,000 to 180,000 clones listed, about 79% are singletons. The germline CDR1 and CDR2 sequences are SGHVS and FQNEAQ. The trim removed 2 bases at V and 7 bases at J, leaving 5 bases unmatched. This CDR3 contains 15 residues. This TCR was recovered from a woman aged 60-70 years with acute or convalescent COVID-19. The sample consisted of peripheral blood. The chain uses TRBV7-8 and TRBJ1-5; 10 bases are a match to TRBD1. This CDR3 is CASSLRTGGGQPQHF. DNA for the CDR3: TGTGCCAGCAGCTTAAGGACAGGGGGAGGACAGCCCCAGCATTTT.